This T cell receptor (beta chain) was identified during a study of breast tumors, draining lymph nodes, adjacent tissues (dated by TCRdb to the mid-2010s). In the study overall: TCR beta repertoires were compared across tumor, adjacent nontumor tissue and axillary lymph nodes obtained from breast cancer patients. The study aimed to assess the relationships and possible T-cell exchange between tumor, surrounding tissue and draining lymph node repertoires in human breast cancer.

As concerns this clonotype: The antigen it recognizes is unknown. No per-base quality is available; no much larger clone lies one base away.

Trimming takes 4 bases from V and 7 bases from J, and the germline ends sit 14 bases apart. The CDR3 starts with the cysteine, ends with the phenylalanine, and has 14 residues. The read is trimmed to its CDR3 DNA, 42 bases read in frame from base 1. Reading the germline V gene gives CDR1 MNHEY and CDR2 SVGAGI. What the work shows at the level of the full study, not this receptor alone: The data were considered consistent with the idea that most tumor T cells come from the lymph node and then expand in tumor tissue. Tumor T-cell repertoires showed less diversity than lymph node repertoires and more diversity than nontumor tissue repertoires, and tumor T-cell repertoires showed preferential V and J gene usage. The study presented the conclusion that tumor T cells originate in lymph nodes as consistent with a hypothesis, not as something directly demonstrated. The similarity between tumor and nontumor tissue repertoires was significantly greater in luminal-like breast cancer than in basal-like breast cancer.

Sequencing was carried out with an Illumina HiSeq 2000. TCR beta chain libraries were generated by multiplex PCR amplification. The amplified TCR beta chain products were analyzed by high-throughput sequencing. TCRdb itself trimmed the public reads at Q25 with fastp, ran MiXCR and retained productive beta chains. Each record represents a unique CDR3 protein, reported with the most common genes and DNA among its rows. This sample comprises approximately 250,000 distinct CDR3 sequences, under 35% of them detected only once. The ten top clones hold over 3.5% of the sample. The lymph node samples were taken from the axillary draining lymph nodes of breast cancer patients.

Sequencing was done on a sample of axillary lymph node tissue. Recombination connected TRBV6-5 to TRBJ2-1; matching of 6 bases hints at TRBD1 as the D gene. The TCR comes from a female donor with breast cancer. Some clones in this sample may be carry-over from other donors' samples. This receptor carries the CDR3 CASSSSQGSNEQFF. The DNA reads TGTGCCAGCAGTTCCTCCCAGGGGTCGAATGAGCAGTTCTTC.